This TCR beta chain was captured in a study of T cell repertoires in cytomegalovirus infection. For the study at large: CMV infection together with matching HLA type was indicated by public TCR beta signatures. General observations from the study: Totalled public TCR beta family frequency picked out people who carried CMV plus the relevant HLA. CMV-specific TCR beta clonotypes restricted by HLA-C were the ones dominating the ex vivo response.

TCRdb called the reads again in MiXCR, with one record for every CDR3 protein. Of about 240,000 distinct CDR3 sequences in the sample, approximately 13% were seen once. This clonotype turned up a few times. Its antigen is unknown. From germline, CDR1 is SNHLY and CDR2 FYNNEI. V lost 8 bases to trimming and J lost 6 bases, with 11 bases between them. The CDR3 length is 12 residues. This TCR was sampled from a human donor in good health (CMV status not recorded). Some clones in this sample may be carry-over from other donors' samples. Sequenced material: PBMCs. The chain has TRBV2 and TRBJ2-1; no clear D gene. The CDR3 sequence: CASLWALNEQFF. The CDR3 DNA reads TGTGCCAGCCTCTGGGCCCTCAATGAGCAGTTCTTC.